The 10 T cell receptor beta chains given below trace back to one sample, sequenced in a study of blood T cell repertoires in COVID-19. Produced via immunoSEQ multiplex PCR; TCRdb's table is partial and in-frame only. The sample consists of a few hundred thousand clones, around 92% of them appearing once. Source material: peripheral blood. All receptors derive from a woman aged 25 to 39 with COVID-19, enrolled during active disease.

V gene TRBV2 combines with J gene TRBJ1-6, with 7 bases that match TRBD1. The CDR3 loop spans 15 amino acids. The junction had 4 bases not matched to a gene; V was cut back by 3 bases and J by 5 bases. Germline-derived CDR1 and CDR2 are SNHLY and FYNNEI. The DNA for the CDR3 is TGTGCCAGCAGTGACCGGGACAGACATAATTCACCCCTCCACTTT. Amino acid sequence: CASSDRDRHNSPLHF.

As regards this clone: The sample carries other DNA sequences with the same CDR3. CDR3 residues: CASSLAGGPYNEQFF. The CDR3 DNA reads TGTGCCAGTTCACTAGCGGGAGGTCCCTACAATGAGCAGTTCTTC. The chain is built from TRBV19 and TRBJ2-1; 12 bases agree with TRBD2. CDR3 length: 15 amino acids. V gave up 8 bases and J gave up 2 bases; unmatched junction bases: 4. The germline gives CDR1 LNHDA, CDR2 SQIVND (reference sequence).

The chain uses TRBV7-2 and TRBJ2-1, with 9 bases identical to TRBD1. The CDR3 extends over 15 amino acids. Unmatched junction bases numbered 9, after V lost 4 bases and J lost 8 bases. CDR1 is SGHTA and CDR2 is FQGNSA in the germline V gene. CDR3 amino acids: CASSSPGQGTYEQFF. Here the CDR3 DNA reads TGTGCCAGCAGCTCCCCGGGACAGGGTACGTATGAGCAGTTCTTC.

This sequence joins TRBV6-5 and TRBJ2-3; no clear D. Deletions cut 7 bases from V and 2 bases from J, with 10 bases between. The CDR3 contains 13 residues. Germline CDR1 reads MNHEY; CDR2 reads SVGAGI. CDR3 loop: CASTNRATDTQYF. The CDR3 bases are TGTGCCAGCACAAACCGAGCCACAGATACGCAGTATTTT.

With regard to this clone: At one boundary the junction diverges from the germline segment, which might be a read error. This chain joins TRBV11-3 and TRBJ2-5; tentatively, D is TRBD2 (6 bases). The CDR3 runs 13 residues. Germline V gene data show CDR1 as SGHNT and CDR2 as YENEEA. CDR3 nucleotide sequence: TGTGCCAGCCGCTTAATGGGGGGAGAGACCCAGTACTTC. This translates into CASRLMGGETQYF.

The chain joins TRBV14 to TRBJ2-1; 11 nucleotides match TRBD2. This CDR3 has 15 residues. V dropped 8 bases and J dropped 5; count of bases not matched to a gene: 8. The germline V gene encodes CDR1 SGHDN and CDR2 FVKESK. CDR3 bases: TGTGCCAGCCAAGACCCTAGCGGGGGGAACAATGAGCAGTTCTTC. Amino acid sequence: CASQDPSGGNNEQFF.

Points on this clone: A much larger clone is a single base away; this may be a read error. Other DNA sequences from this sample encode an identical CDR3 as well. The chain couples TRBV2 to TRBJ1-5, with D uncertain. CDR1 is SNHLY, CDR2 FYNNEI, per germline. The CDR3 sequence is 16 residues long. The CDR3 region is CASSDPRAVSNQPQHF. In DNA form, the CDR3 reads TGTGCCAGCAGTGACCCTCGAGCGGTTAGCAATCAACCCCAGCATTTT.

This rearrangement joins TRBV7-9 to TRBJ2-7, with D maybe TRBD1 (5 bases). V was pared by 4 bases and J by 0 bases, with 16 bases between. Germline V gives CDR1 SEHNR, CDR2 FQNEAQ (reference sequence). This CDR3 is 16 amino acids long. For the CDR3, the DNA is TGTGCCAGCAGCTCCCAGGGTGCATCACCCTCCTACGAGCAGTACTTC. Amino acids: CASSSQGASPSYEQYF.

The V call is TRBV10-2, the J call TRBJ2-7; D might be TRBD2 (5 bases). The germline gives CDR1 WSHSY, CDR2 SAAADI. CDR3 length equals 15 residues. V gave up 2 bases and J gave up 0 bases, with 11 bases separating them. CDR3 sequence: CASSEPGLSSYEQYV. CDR3 DNA: TGCGCCAGCAGTGAGCCTGGACTCAGCTCCTACGAGCAGTACGTC.

This rearrangement joins TRBV28 to TRBJ1-1; the D gene is possibly TRBD1 (5 bases). Germline-derived CDR1 and CDR2 are MDHEN and SYDVKM. This CDR3 has 18 residues. The V and J ends lost 1 base and 1 base respectively, with 19 bases between them. DNA for the CDR3: TGTGCCAGCAGTTTATTCGGCCCGGGGGTTGGAGGGAACACTGAAGCTTTCTTT. Translation gives CASSLFGPGVGGNTEAFF.